The clone carrying this TCR beta chain was seen once. Repertoires were generated with immunoSEQ multiplex PCR, while TCRdb's copy carries only in-frame clones and drops some. The repertoire holds about 72,000 clones, with over 80% as singletons. The record originates from a study of OX40 agonist ivuxolimab in advanced cancers. Study-wide background: Treatment of patients was with ivuxolimab, an agonistic anti-OX40 (CD134) antibody.

Germline trimming cut 3 bases from V and 10 bases from J; bases unmatched to any gene: 12. The CDR3 runs 15 residues. Looked up from germline, CDR1 is SGHRS and CDR2 is YFSETQ. The sequencing used CD4+ or CD8+ T cells sorted from blood, collected in a trial of the OX40 agonist ivuxolimab. The rearrangement uses TRBV5-1 and TRBJ2-5; 10 nucleotides agree with TRBD2. The sequence was collected from an adult with an advanced solid tumor such as melanoma, head and neck, liver or kidney cancer. The CDR3 nucleotides are TGCGCCAGCAGCTCCGGGACTAGCGAGAGAGAAAGCCAGTACTTC. It yields the protein CASSSGTSERESQYF.